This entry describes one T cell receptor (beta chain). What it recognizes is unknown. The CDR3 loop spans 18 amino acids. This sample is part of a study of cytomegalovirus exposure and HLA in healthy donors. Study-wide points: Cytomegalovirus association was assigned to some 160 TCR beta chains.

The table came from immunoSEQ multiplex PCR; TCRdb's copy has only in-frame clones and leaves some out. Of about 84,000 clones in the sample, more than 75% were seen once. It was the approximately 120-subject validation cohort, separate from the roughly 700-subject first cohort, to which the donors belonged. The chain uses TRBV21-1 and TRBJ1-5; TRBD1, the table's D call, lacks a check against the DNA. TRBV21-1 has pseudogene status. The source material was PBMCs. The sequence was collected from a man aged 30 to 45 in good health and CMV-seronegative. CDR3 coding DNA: TGTGCCAGCAGCAAAGCAGTTGGGACAGGGTTGCCCGATTTGCCCCAGCATTTT. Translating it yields CASSKAVGTGLPDLPQHF.